Presented here are 25 T cell receptor beta chains from one specimen sequenced in a study of blood T cell repertoires in COVID-19. Produced via immunoSEQ multiplex PCR; TCRdb's table is partial and in-frame only. Of 380,000 or so clones listed, roughly nine tenths were seen once; the top ten hold 0.95% to 1.5%. The sequencing sample was made of peripheral blood. These receptors all come from a man in his forties with acute or convalescent COVID-19.

The sample holds one count of this clone. The CDR3 is CASSIGLAGVYEQYF. CDR3 in DNA: TGTGCCAGTAGCATCGGACTAGCGGGAGTGTACGAGCAGTACTTC. The gene calls are TRBV19 and TRBJ2-7, with 13 bases that match TRBD2. From germline, CDR1 is LNHDA and CDR2 SQIVND (reference sequence). The length of the CDR3 is 15 residues. Germline trimming cut 6 bases from V and 4 bases from J; bases unmatched to any gene: 6. The variable domain in full, completed from reference TRBV19 and TRBJ2-7, reads DGGITQSPKYLFRKEGQNVTLSCEQNLNHDAMYWYRQDPGQGLRLIYYSQIVNDFQKGDIAEGYSVSREKKESFPLTVTSAQKNPTAFYLCASSIGLAGVYEQYFGPGTRLTVT.

This clone was detected only once. The rearrangement uses TRBV9 and TRBJ2-7; D gene ambiguous. Deletions cut 0 bases from V and 1 base from J, with 11 bases between. This CDR3 has 15 residues. Germline V gene lookup returns CDR1 SGDLS and CDR2 YYNGEE. Written as DNA, the CDR3 is TGTGCCAGCAGCGTAGCGGCTAGACCTTCCTACGAGCAGTACTTC. It codes for CASSVAARPSYEQYF.

This rearrangement joins TRBV30 to TRBJ1-5, with 8 bases identical to TRBD1. The J segment lost 3 bases and the V segment lost 3 bases, leaving 7 bases of the junction unmatched. Germline loops: CDR1 GTSNPN, CDR2 SVGIG (reference sequence). The length of the CDR3 is 15 residues. The CDR3 is CAWRQAGGYNQPQHF. CDR3 sequence (DNA): TGTGCCTGGAGGCAAGCAGGGGGCTACAATCAGCCCCAGCATTTT.

The chain has TRBV4-1 and TRBJ2-5; D call uncertain. CDR3 length equals 13 residues. Germline CDR1 reads MGHRA; CDR2 reads YSYEKL. With 3 bases removed from V and 5 bases from J, the gap between germline ends came to 10 bases. CDR3 sequence reads: CASSQRGGETQYF. The CDR3, as DNA: TGCGCCAGCAGCCAGCGAGGTGGGGAGACCCAGTACTTC.

This clone was seen once. Other DNA sequences of this sample code for an identical CDR3. The chain is built from TRBV18 and TRBJ1-1; 10 bases line up with TRBD1. After removal of 1 base from V and 8 bases from J, the junction contained 4 bases not matched to a gene. The CDR3 has 14 amino acids. Germline CDR1 is KGHSH and CDR2 is LQKENI. CDR3 sequence: CASSPRQGAGEAFF. The CDR3 DNA follows: TGTGCCAGCTCACCACGACAGGGGGCCGGGGAAGCTTTCTTT.

The count of this clone is one. The chain employs TRBV7-9 and TRBJ1-1; unclear D gene. Trimming shortened V by 2 bases and J by 11 bases, and 15 bases separated the two germline ends. The CDR3 is 13 residues long. Germline-derived CDR1 and CDR2 are SEHNR and FQNEAQ (reference sequence). The CDR3 loop is CASSLRQVARAFF. The CDR3 DNA is TGTGCCAGCAGCTTACGGCAGGTCGCTCGGGCTTTCTTT. Using reference TRBV7-9 and TRBJ1-1 for the parts outside the CDR3, the full variable domain is DTGVSQNPRHKITKRGQNVTFRCDPISEHNRLYWYRQTLGQGPEFLTYFQNEAQLEKSRLLSDRFSAERPKGSFSTLEIQRTEQGDSAMYLCASSLRQVARAFFGQGTRLTVV.

The J gene is TRBJ2-7, the V gene TRBV6-4; D unresolved. Germline assignment: CDR1 MRHNA and CDR2 SNTAGT. Trimming removed 3 bases from V and 1 base from J, with 13 bases in between. The CDR3 has 15 amino acids. CDR3 residues: CASSEWPDGSYEQYF. Here the CDR3 DNA reads TGTGCCAGCAGTGAATGGCCAGACGGGTCCTACGAGCAGTACTTC.

J is TRBJ1-1 and V is TRBV5-4, with 8 bases matching TRBD1. Germline loops: CDR1 SGHNT, CDR2 YYREEE (reference sequence). This CDR3 is built from 14 residues. The V segment lost 1 base and the J segment 4 bases; nucleotides outside the gene matches: 3. The CDR3 DNA follows: TGTGCCAGCAGCTTGCCCACAGGGGGCACTGAAGCTTTCTTT. Its protein is CASSLPTGGTEAFF.

The chain has TRBV28 and TRBJ2-1, with 10 bases fitting TRBD2. From germline, CDR1 is MDHEN and CDR2 SYDVKM. V gave up 2 bases and J gave up 5 bases; unmatched junction bases: 6. The CDR3 sequence is 16 residues long. The CDR3 coding sequence is TGTGCCAGCAGTTTAGCCCTAGCGGGAGCGCACAATGAGCAGTTCTTC. The encoded protein is CASSLALAGAHNEQFF.

V and J are TRBV6-5 and TRBJ2-3; 14 bases agree with TRBD2. This CDR3 comprises 13 residues. V dropped 4 bases and J dropped 11; count of bases not matched to a gene: 2. The germline gives CDR1 MNHEY, CDR2 SVGAGI. The CDR3 nucleotides read TGTGCCAGCAGTTCCGGACTAGCGGGGGGGCAGTATTTT. The encoded protein is CASSSGLAGGQYF.

V usage is TRBV6-2 or TRBV6-3 and J usage is TRBJ1-5, with 7 bases identical to TRBD1. CDR3 length: 15 amino acids. J gave up 6 bases and V 2 bases, and 7 bases lay outside the gene matches. The germline gives CDR1 MNHEY, CDR2 SVGEGT. The DNA of the CDR3 is TGTGCCAGCAGTTACGAAGGGGGCGGCCGTCAGCCCCAGCATTTT. Its translation: CASSYEGGGRQPQHF.

This chain uses TRBV7-8 with TRBJ2-3, with 9 bases aligning to TRBD2. The trim removed 1 base at V and 3 bases at J, leaving 8 bases unmatched. Germline loops: CDR1 SGHVS, CDR2 FQNEAQ. The CDR3 is 17 residues long. The CDR3: CASSLVGGRGLTDTQYF. CDR3 DNA sequence: TGTGCCAGCAGCTTAGTAGGCGGGAGGGGCTTGACAGATACGCAGTATTTT.

The rearrangement links TRBV18 to TRBJ1-2; possible D gene TRBD1, 6 bases. The CDR3 consists of 13 residues. CDR1 and CDR2 from the germline V gene are KGHSH and LQKENI. V lost 6 bases, J lost 2 bases, and 10 bases lay in between. The CDR3 DNA reads as TGTGCCAGCTCTAGGACAGTCAACTATGGCTACACCTTC. Protein sequence: CASSRTVNYGYTF.

The chain joins TRBV18 to TRBJ2-1; 10 bases align to TRBD1. Germline CDR1 and CDR2: KGHSH and LQKENI. The V gene end was trimmed by 4 bases and the J gene end by 14 bases; junction bases not matched to a gene: 11. The CDR3 is 14 residues long. The chain's CDR3 is CASSLGTGDSREFF. CDR3 DNA sequence: TGTGCCAGCTCACTCGGGACAGGGGACTCCCGTGAGTTCTTC.

The chain employs TRBV9 and TRBJ1-1, with D unresolved. CDR1 SGDLS and CDR2 YYNGEE come from the germline V gene. Trimming took off 4 bases at V and 1 base at J, with 14 bases between the two ends. The CDR3 has 15 amino acids. DNA of the CDR3: TGTGCCAGCAGCCCAAGCCTTTCAACGAACACTGAAGCTTTCTTT. It specifies CASSPSLSTNTEAFF.

The chain joins TRBV6-5 to TRBJ2-1, with a weak D call TRBD1 (6 bases). The germline CDR1 and CDR2 sequences are MNHEY and SVGAGI. V dropped 6 bases and J dropped 8 bases, with 20 bases sitting between them. The CDR3 sequence is 15 residues long. The CDR3 here is CASSPPGRAGDEQFF. The CDR3 region has the DNA TGTGCCAGCAGCCCCCCGGGGAGAGCAGGGGATGAGCAGTTCTTC.

V and J are TRBV4-1 and TRBJ1-3; weak D call: TRBD1 (6 bases). Germline values: CDR1 MGHRA, CDR2 YSYEKL. The V end lost 4 bases, the J end lost 0 bases, and 19 bases lay between the germline ends. The CDR3 has 18 residues. CDR3 coding DNA: TGCGCCAGCAGCCCAGCCGGGGGGGGGCCGAGCTCTGGAAACACCATATATTTT. Translated: CASSPAGGGPSSGNTIYF.

This chain uses TRBV5-1 with TRBJ2-7; 10 positions agree with TRBD1. The germline V gene encodes CDR1 SGHRS and CDR2 YFSETQ. V trimming: 2 bases; J trimming: 2 bases; junction bases outside the gene matches: 4. This CDR3 contains 15 residues. Here the CDR3 reads CASSFDRGPTYEQYF. DNA for the CDR3: TGCGCCAGCAGCTTTGACAGGGGGCCCACCTACGAGCAGTACTTC.

The V gene is TRBV14, the J gene TRBJ1-4; 8 bases map to TRBD1. This CDR3 has 14 amino acids. The V gene's germline CDR1 is SGHDN and CDR2 FVKESK. Trimming took 4 bases from V and 7 from J; bases not matched to a gene: 5. CDR3 bases: TGTGCCAGCAGCCTACGCAGGGGGCTTGAAAAACTGTTTTTT. This sequence encodes CASSLRRGLEKLFF. Drawing the rest from reference TRBV14 and TRBJ1-4, the complete variable domain is EAGVTQFPSHSVIEKGQTVTLRCDPISGHDNLYWYRRVMGKEIKFLLHFVKESKQDESGMPNNRFLAERTGGTYSTLKVQPAELEDSGVYFCASSLRRGLEKLFFGSGTQLSVL.

This chain links TRBV9 with TRBJ1-6, with TRBD1 identical over 11 bases. The germline V gene encodes CDR1 SGDLS and CDR2 YYNGEE. The V segment lost 2 bases and the J segment 10 bases; nucleotides outside the gene matches: 8. The CDR3 spans 16 residues. The CDR3 coding sequence is TGTGCCAGCAGCGTCCTACCGGGACAGGGGGAATCACCCCTCCACTTT. Translating it yields CASSVLPGQGESPLHF.

This chain joins TRBV4-1 and TRBJ2-7; maybe TRBD2 (7 bases). Germline values: CDR1 MGHRA, CDR2 YSYEKL. The CDR3 covers 17 residues. Trimming pared 0 bases from V and 4 bases from J, leaving 19 bases between. In DNA form, the CDR3 reads TGCGCCAGCAGCCAAGAGGTGGTGGAAAGGGGGGGATACGAGCAGTACTTC. Its translation is CASSQEVVERGGYEQYF.

The V gene is TRBV18, the J gene TRBJ2-7; maybe TRBD1 (6 bases). Germline assignment: CDR1 KGHSH and CDR2 LQKENI. The CDR3 sequence is 18 residues long. Deletions cut 0 bases from V and 0 bases from J, with 18 bases between. CDR3 DNA sequence: TGTGCCAGCTCACCACCCTCGCAGGGGACGCTAAGCTCCTACGAGCAGTACTTC. Translating gives CASSPPSQGTLSSYEQYF.

This chain uses TRBV11-2 with TRBJ2-7, with a weak D call TRBD1 (6 bases). The germline gives CDR1 SGHAT, CDR2 FQNNGV. Trimming stripped 1 base from V and 0 bases from J, with 7 bases between. This CDR3 has 14 amino acids. The CDR3 protein is CASSLGGGSYEQYF. The DNA for the CDR3 is TGTGCCAGCAGCTTAGGAGGGGGCTCCTACGAGCAGTACTTC. Looking up the rest from reference TRBV11-2 and TRBJ2-7 gives the full variable domain: EAGVAQSPRYKIIEKRQSVAFWCNPISGHATLYWYQQILGQGPKLLIQFQNNGVVDDSQLPKDRFSAERLKGVDSTLKIQPAKLEDSAVYLCASSLGGGSYEQYFGPGTRLTVT.

The rearrangement links TRBV6-5 to TRBJ1-1, with D perhaps TRBD1 (5 bases). CDR3 length equals 16 residues. The germline V gene encodes CDR1 MNHEY and CDR2 SVGAGI. V lost 0 bases and J 1 base, leaving 12 bases between the germline ends. In nucleotides, the CDR3 is TGTGCCAGCAGTTACTCCACGATGGGGGGGAACACTGAAGCTTTCTTT. Protein sequence: CASSYSTMGGNTEAFF.

V and J are TRBV6-2 or TRBV6-3 and TRBJ1-1; D is unresolved. V was pared by 4 bases and J by 1 base, with 16 bases between. CDR3 size: 16 residues. Germline loops: CDR1 MNHEY, CDR2 SVGEGT. The CDR3 spells CASSSARGDGNTEAFF. DNA for the CDR3: TGTGCCAGCAGTTCTGCCCGGGGTGACGGGAACACTGAAGCTTTCTTT.